Here is one T cell receptor (beta chain) with its context. Its specificity is unknown. This CDR3 contains 13 residues. V was trimmed by 0 bases and J by 11 bases, leaving 13 bases between them. Noted time point: newly diagnosed GD, antithyroid drugs for less than 3 months. Preparation of the TCR library used RNA extracted from PBMCs. Xi'an, China, was home to the endocrinology department that provided patients. This sample was taken from a study of regulatory T cells in long-lasting Graves disease. CDR3-region Arm-PCR and iRepertoire HTBI primers produced the TCR beta libraries. TCRdb reprocessed the multiplex PCR reads with MiXCR, giving one entry per CDR3 protein. The table has hundreds of thousands of distinct CDR3 sequences, 16% seen once; the top ten hold just under 25%. Findings and limits, study-wide: Preferential use of TRBV28, TRBJ1-2 and TRBJ2-5 was seen in persistent disease.

The same data also contributed to another study, on T cells in Graves' hyperthyroidism and ophthalmopathy. That paper adds: Initially, a first-round RT-PCR of the TCR CDR3 employed the HTBI primer set. Most expanded thyroid clonotypes above 0.001 recurred in blood.

The TCR sequence derives from a woman between 40 and 65 years old with Graves disease. The chain recombines TRBV12-3 or TRBV12-4 with TRBJ1-1, with no clear D. This specimen consisted of peripheral blood mononuclear cells (PBMCs), obtained at new diagnosis, from a patient treated with antithyroid drugs. The chain's CDR3 is CASSLARKGGAFF. DNA of the CDR3: TGTGCCAGCAGTTTAGCGCGGAAGGGTGGGGCTTTCTTT.